What follows is one T cell receptor (beta chain) and its context. Its matching antigen is unknown. V lost 2 bases and J lost 7; bases outside the gene matches: 15. The length of the CDR3 is 19 residues. Germline CDR1 LGHNA, CDR2 YSLEER. The sample comes from a study of cytomegalovirus exposure and HLA in healthy donors. Findings and limits, study-wide: Cytomegalovirus-associated status was assigned to about 160 TCR beta chains. The study carried out a later analysis of TCR beta sequences. It associated some 17,000 of them with specific HLA alleles at a false discovery rate of 0.05.

It was with 60 Vbeta and 13 Jbeta primers that the PCR ran. Assay used: immunoSEQ multiplex PCR; TCRdb lists only in-frame clones, some missing. The table records roughly 120,000 clones, about 81% of them present only once. The chain is built from TRBV4-3 and TRBJ2-1, with TRBD2 identical over 12 bases. This receptor was obtained from a woman in her thirties in good health and CMV-seronegative. The sequenced sample was PBMCs. The CDR3 DNA reads as TGCGCCAGCAGCCAAAGACTCGCCGCCACTAGCGGGAGGTTTAATGAGCAGTTCTTC. Its translation is CASSQRLAATSGRFNEQFF.